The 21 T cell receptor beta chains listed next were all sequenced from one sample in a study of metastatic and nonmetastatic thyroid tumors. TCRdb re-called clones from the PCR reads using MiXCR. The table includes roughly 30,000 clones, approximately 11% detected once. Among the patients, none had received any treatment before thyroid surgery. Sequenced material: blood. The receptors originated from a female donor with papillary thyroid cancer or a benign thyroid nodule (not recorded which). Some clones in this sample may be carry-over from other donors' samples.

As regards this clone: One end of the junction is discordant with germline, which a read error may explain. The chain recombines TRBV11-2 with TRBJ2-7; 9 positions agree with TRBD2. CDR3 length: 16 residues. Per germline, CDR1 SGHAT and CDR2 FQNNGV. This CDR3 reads CASSPGVLAGTGELYF. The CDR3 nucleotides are TGTGCCAGCAGCCCTGGGGTTCTAGCGGGAACCGGGGAGCTGTACTTC.

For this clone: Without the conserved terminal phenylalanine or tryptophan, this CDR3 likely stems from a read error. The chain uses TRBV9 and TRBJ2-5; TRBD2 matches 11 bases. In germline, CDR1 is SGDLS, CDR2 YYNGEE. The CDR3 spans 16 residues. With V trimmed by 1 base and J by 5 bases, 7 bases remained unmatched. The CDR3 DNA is TGTGCCAGCAGCGTAAACCTAGCGGGAGGTGACGAGACCCAGTACTAC. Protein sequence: CASSVNLAGGDETQYY.

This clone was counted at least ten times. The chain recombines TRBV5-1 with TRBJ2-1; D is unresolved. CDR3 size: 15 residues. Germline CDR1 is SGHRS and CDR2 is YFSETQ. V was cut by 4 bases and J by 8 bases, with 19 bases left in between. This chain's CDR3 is CASSPNTAGGDEQFF. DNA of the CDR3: TGCGCCAGCAGCCCCAATACGGCTGGTGGCGATGAGCAGTTCTTC.

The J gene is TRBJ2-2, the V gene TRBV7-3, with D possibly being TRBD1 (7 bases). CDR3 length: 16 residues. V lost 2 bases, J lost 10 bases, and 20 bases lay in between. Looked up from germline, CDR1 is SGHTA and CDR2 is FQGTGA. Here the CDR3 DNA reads TGTGCCAGCAGCTTAGCAGGGGGGCTTAACACCTTGGAGCTGTTTTTT. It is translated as CASSLAGGLNTLELFF.

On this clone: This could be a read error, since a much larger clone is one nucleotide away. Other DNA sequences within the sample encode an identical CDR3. The CDR3 reads CSARGHGYEQYF. For the CDR3, the DNA is TGCAGTGCTCGTGGGCACGGCTACGAGCAGTACTTC. The chain combines TRBV20-1 with TRBJ2-7; D remains ambiguous. Trimming removed 5 bases from V and 3 bases from J, with 11 bases in between. This CDR3 has 12 residues. Germline V gene sequence: CDR1 DFQATT, CDR2 SNEGSKA (reference sequence).

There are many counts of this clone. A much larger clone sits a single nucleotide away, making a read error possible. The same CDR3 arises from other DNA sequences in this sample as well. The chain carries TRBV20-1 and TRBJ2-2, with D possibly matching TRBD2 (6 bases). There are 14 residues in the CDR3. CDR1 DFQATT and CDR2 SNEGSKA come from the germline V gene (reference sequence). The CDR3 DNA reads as TGCAGTGCTAGAGGCCTAGCGAACACCGGGGAGCTGTTTTTC. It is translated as CSARGLANTGELFF.

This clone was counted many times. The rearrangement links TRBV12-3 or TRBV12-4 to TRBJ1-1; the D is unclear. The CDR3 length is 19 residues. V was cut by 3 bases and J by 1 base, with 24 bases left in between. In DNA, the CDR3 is TGTGCCAGCAGTTTCCGATCCCTACCCGACGGAGAAGGGAACACTGAAGCTTTCTTT. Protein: CASSFRSLPDGEGNTEAFF.

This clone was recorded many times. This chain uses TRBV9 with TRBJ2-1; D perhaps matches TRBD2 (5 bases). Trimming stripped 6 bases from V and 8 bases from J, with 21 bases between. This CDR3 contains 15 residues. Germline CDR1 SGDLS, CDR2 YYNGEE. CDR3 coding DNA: TGTGCCAGCACCCGAACATCGGGGTCATATTATGAGCAGTTCTTC. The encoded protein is CASTRTSGSYYEQFF.

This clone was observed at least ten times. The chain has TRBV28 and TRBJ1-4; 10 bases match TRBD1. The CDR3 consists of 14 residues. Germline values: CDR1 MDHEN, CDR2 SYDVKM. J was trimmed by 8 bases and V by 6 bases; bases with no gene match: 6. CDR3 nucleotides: TGTGCCAGCAGCCCCGGGACAGGGGTCGAAAAACTGTTTTTT. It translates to CASSPGTGVEKLFF.

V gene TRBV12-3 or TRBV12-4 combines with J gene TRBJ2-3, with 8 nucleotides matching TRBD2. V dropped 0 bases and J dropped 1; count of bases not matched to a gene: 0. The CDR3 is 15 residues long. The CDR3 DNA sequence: TGTGCCAGCAGTTTAGCACTAGCGGGCACAGATACGCAGTATTTT. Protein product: CASSLALAGTDTQYF.

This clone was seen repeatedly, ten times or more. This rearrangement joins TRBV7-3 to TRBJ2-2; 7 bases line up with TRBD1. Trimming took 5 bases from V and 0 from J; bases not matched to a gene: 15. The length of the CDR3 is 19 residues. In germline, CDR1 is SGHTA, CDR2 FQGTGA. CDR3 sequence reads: CASSRTGQSYLANTGELFF. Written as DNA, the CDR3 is TGTGCCAGCAGCCGCACGGGACAGTCATACCTTGCGAACACCGGGGAGCTGTTTTTT. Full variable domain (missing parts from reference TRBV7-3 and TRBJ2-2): GAGVSQTPSNKVTEKGKYVELRCDPISGHTALYWYRQSLGQGPEFLIYFQGTGAADDSGLPNDRFFAVRPEGSVSTLKIQRTERGDSAVYLCASSRTGQSYLANTGELFFGEGSRLTVL.

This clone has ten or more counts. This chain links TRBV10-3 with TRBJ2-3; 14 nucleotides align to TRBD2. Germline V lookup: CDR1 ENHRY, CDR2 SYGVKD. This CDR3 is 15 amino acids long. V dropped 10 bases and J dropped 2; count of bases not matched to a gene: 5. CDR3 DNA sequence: TGTGCCACGAGACTAGCGGGAGGGTACACAGATACGCAGTATTTT. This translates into CATRLAGGYTDTQYF.

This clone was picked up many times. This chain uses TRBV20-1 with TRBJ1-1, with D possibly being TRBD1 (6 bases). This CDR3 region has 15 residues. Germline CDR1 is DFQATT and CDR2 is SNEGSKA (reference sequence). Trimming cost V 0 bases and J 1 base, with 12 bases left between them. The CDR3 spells CSARDPGGRNTEAFF. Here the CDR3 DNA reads TGCAGTGCTAGAGATCCCGGGGGGCGGAACACTGAAGCTTTCTTT.

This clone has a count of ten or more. The CDR3 is CASSASGANVLTF. CDR3 DNA: TGTGCCAGCAGTGCCTCTGGGGCCAACGTCCTGACTTTC. The genes are TRBV7-3 and TRBJ2-6, with no clear D. CDR1 is SGHTA, CDR2 FQGTGA, per germline. V dropped 6 bases and J dropped 0 bases, with 3 bases sitting between them. This CDR3 is built from 13 residues.

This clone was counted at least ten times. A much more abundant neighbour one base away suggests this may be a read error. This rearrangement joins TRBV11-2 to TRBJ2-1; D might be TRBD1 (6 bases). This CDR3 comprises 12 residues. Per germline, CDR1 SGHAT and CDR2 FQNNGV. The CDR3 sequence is CANSATGHEQFF. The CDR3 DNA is TGTGCCAACAGCGCGACAGGACATGAGCAGTTCTTC.

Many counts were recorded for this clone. The CDR3 region has the DNA TGTGCCAGCAGCGGGTCTACCAAGTCCCCGTCTAGCACAGATACGCAGTATTTT. This translates into CASSGSTKSPSSTDTQYF. This chain uses TRBV9 with TRBJ2-3; no reliable D call. V was clipped by 3 bases and J by 0 bases, with 20 bases between them. Germline V gene data show CDR1 as SGDLS and CDR2 as YYNGEE. The CDR3 is 18 residues long.

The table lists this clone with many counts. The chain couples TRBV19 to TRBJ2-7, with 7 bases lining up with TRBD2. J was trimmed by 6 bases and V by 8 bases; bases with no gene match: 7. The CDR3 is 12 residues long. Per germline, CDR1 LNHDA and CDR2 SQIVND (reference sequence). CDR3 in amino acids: CASGEGLGEQYF. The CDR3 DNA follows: TGTGCCAGTGGGGAGGGTCTCGGCGAGCAGTACTTC.

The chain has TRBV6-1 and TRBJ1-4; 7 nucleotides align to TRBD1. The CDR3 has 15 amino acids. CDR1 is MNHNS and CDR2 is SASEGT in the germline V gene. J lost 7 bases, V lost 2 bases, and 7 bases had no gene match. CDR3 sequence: CASSETGVGTEKLFF. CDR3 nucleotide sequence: TGTGCCAGCAGTGAAACAGGGGTAGGGACTGAAAAACTGTTTTTT.

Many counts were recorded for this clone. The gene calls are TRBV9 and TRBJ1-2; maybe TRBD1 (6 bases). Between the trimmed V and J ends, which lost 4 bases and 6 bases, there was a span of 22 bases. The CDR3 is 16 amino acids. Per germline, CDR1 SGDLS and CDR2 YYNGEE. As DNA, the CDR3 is TGTGCCAGCAGCACAAACCGGGACACCAAAGAGGATGGCTACACCTTC. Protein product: CASSTNRDTKEDGYTF.

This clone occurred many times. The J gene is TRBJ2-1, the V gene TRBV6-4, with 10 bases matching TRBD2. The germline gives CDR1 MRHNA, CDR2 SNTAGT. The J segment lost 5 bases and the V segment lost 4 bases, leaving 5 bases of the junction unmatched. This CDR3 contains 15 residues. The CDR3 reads CASSVLAGEDNEQFF. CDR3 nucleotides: TGTGCCAGCAGTGTTCTAGCGGGAGAGGACAATGAGCAGTTCTTC.

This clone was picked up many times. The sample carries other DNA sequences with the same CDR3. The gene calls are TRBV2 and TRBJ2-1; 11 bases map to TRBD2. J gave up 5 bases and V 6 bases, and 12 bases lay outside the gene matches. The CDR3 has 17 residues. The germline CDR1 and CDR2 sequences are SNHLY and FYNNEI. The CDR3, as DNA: TGTGCCAGCAGGGGCCCTAGCTTAGCGGGAGGGCACAATGAGCAGTTCTTC. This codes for CASRGPSLAGGHNEQFF.